The next 16 T cell receptor beta chains were all read from a single sample in a study of blood T cell repertoires in COVID-19. Sequencing was performed with immunoSEQ multiplex PCR; in TCRdb, only in-frame clones are kept and a portion is missing. Here the sample spans about 61,000 clones, about 90% being singletons. The sample taken for sequencing was peripheral blood. Receptors were obtained from an elderly man in a cohort sampled during active COVID-19.

J is TRBJ2-5 and V is TRBV4-2, with TRBD2 matching over 10 bases. The CDR3 is 15 residues long. The J segment lost 5 bases and the V segment lost 1 base, leaving 4 bases of the junction unmatched. The germline gives CDR1 LGHNA, CDR2 YNFKEQ. In nucleotides, the CDR3 is TGTGCCAGCAGCCAAGGGCTAGCGGGGGTTGAGACCCAGTACTTC. Encoded protein: CASSQGLAGVETQYF.

This rearrangement joins TRBV6-2 or TRBV6-3 to TRBJ1-3, with a possible D match to TRBD1 (6 bases). CDR1 is MNHEY, CDR2 SVGEGT, per germline. V was trimmed by 1 base and J by 5 bases, leaving 9 bases between them. The CDR3 spans 14 residues. The CDR3 DNA reads TGTGCCAGCAGTTACTTGGACAGCAGAAACACCATATATTTT. Protein: CASSYLDSRNTIYF.

In its sample, this clone was seen a few times. The V call is TRBV7-9, the J call TRBJ2-3; D possibly corresponds to TRBD2 (5 bases). From germline, CDR1 is SEHNR and CDR2 FQNEAQ (reference sequence). V was clipped by 5 bases and J by 0 bases, with 21 bases between them. The CDR3 has 18 residues. The CDR3 DNA follows: TGTGCCAGCAGCCCCCAAGTCCCTCTGCGGGCGAGCACAGATACGCAGTATTTT. Its protein is CASSPQVPLRASTDTQYF.

The chain is built from TRBV30 and TRBJ2-5, with 8 bases that match TRBD2. CDR1 GTSNPN and CDR2 SVGIG come from the germline V gene (reference sequence). The trim removed 2 bases at V and 4 bases at J, leaving 3 bases unmatched. This CDR3 spans 13 amino acids. Written as DNA, the CDR3 is TGTGCCTGGAGTCGGGAGGGGACAGAGACCCAGTACTTC. Protein sequence: CAWSREGTETQYF.

This sequence joins TRBV7-2 and TRBJ2-1; TRBD2 matches at 13 bases. V trimming: 2 bases; J trimming: 0 bases; junction bases outside the gene matches: 7. The CDR3 runs 19 residues. Germline-derived CDR1 and CDR2 are SGHTA and FQGNSA. The CDR3 reads CASSLTGTSGASSYNEQFF. The CDR3, as DNA: TGTGCCAGCAGCTTAACAGGGACTAGCGGGGCCAGCTCCTACAATGAGCAGTTCTTC.

The CDR3: CASSYAVDAYGGGYTF. DNA for the CDR3: TGTGCCAGCAGTTACGCCGTGGACGCATACGGGGGTGGCTACACCTTC. J is TRBJ1-2 and V is TRBV6-6; possible D gene TRBD1, 5 bases. The germline CDR1 and CDR2 sequences are MNHNY and SVGAGI (reference sequence). The CDR3 has 16 amino acids. The germline V and J ends were trimmed by 2 bases and 7 bases, with 20 bases remaining between them.

The CDR3 sequence is CASSLTTVTEAFF. Here the CDR3 DNA reads TGTGCCAGCAGCTTGACGACAGTTACTGAAGCTTTCTTT. V and J are TRBV5-6 and TRBJ1-1, with TRBD1 as a possible D gene (5 bases). This CDR3 is built from 13 residues. V gave up 1 base and J gave up 5 bases, with 9 bases separating them. CDR1 is SGHDT, CDR2 YYEEEE, per germline.

V gene TRBV5-4 combines with J gene TRBJ2-3, with D maybe TRBD2 (6 bases). V gave up 4 bases and J gave up 0 bases, with 12 bases separating them. The CDR3 has 15 residues. Germline-derived CDR1 and CDR2 are SGHNT and YYREEE (reference sequence). For the CDR3, the DNA is TGTGCCAGCAGCCGGGGGACGGCTAGCACAGATACGCAGTATTTT. Its translation: CASSRGTASTDTQYF.

CDR3 DNA: TGTGCCAGCAGCTCCTACTGGGACACTAGTTCCTACGAGCAGTACTTC. Its protein product is CASSSYWDTSSYEQYF. The V and J genes are TRBV7-2 and TRBJ2-7; possibly TRBD1 for D (6 bases). This CDR3 spans 16 amino acids. Looked up from germline, CDR1 is SGHTA and CDR2 is FQGNSA. Trimming left V 4 bases short and J 1 base short, with 17 bases between.

This chain joins TRBV6-1 and TRBJ2-3; D ambiguous. Trimming removed 0 bases from V and 3 bases from J, with 7 bases in between. CDR1 is MNHNS and CDR2 is SASEGT in the germline V gene. CDR3 size: 14 residues. CDR3 in amino acids: CASSEARPTDTQYF. CDR3 nucleotides: TGTGCCAGCAGTGAAGCGCGGCCGACAGATACGCAGTATTTT.

The gene calls are TRBV2 and TRBJ1-1; D unresolved. V was shortened by 4 bases and J by 11 bases, with 11 bases between the two germline ends. Germline values: CDR1 SNHLY, CDR2 FYNNEI. The CDR3 extends over 11 amino acids. CDR3 bases: TGTGCCAGCAGTGCGGGGATTAGGGCTTTCTTT. The encoded protein is CASSAGIRAFF.

This clone has a handful of counts. This sequence joins TRBV19 and TRBJ1-5, with 8 bases identical to TRBD1. The CDR3 length is 15 residues. V lost 7 bases and J lost 6; bases outside the gene matches: 11. Germline V lookup: CDR1 LNHDA, CDR2 SQIVND (reference sequence). In DNA, the CDR3 is TGTGCCAGTAACCCCCAGGGGGCGTACTCTCAGCCCCAGCATTTT. Translation: CASNPQGAYSQPQHF. Filled out from reference TRBV19 and TRBJ1-5, the complete variable domain reads DGGITQSPKYLFRKEGQNVTLSCEQNLNHDAMYWYRQDPGQGLRLIYYSQIVNDFQKGDIAEGYSVSREKKESFPLTVTSAQKNPTAFYLCASNPQGAYSQPQHFGDGTRLSIL.

This clone appeared a single time. The chain carries TRBV7-2 and TRBJ1-2; TRBD1 aligns across 8 bases. This CDR3 is built from 14 residues. CDR1 SGHTA and CDR2 FQGNSA come from the germline V gene. V gave up 4 bases and J gave up 4 bases; unmatched junction bases: 5. CDR3 sequence (DNA): TGTGCCAGCAGCTCCGCAGGGGGCGCCTATGGCTACACCTTC. Translated, it gives CASSSAGGAYGYTF.

The V call is TRBV2, the J call TRBJ1-3, with 8 bases aligning to TRBD1. Trimming took 8 bases from V and 3 from J; bases not matched to a gene: 6. The germline V gene has CDR1 SNHLY and CDR2 FYNNEI. CDR3 length equals 14 residues. The CDR3 sequence: CASGDRGGGNTIYF. The CDR3 region has the DNA TGTGCCAGCGGAGACAGGGGAGGTGGAAACACCATATATTTT. The variable domain in full, completed from reference TRBV2 and TRBJ1-3, reads EPEVTQTPSHQVTQMGQEVILRCVPISNHLYFYWYRQILGQKVEFLVSFYNNEISEKSEIFDDQFSVERPDGSNFTLKIRSTKLEDSAMYFCASGDRGGGNTIYFGEGSWLTVV.

The chain combines TRBV30 with TRBJ1-3; TRBD1 agrees at 9 bases. The CDR3 runs 16 residues. V dropped 4 bases and J dropped 4; count of bases not matched to a gene: 11. Germline CDR1 and CDR2: GTSNPN and SVGIG (reference sequence). The CDR3 loop is CAWTPGQGLGGNTIYF. The CDR3 nucleotides read TGTGCCTGGACTCCGGGACAGGGTCTGGGGGGAAACACCATATATTTT.

The chain uses TRBV12-3 or TRBV12-4 and TRBJ1-2; D perhaps matches TRBD1 (5 bases). CDR3 length: 13 residues. With 6 bases removed from V and 2 bases from J, the gap between germline ends came to 10 bases. CDR3 nucleotides: TGTGCCAGCAGCCTTGACAGAAACTATGGCTACACCTTC. Protein product: CASSLDRNYGYTF.